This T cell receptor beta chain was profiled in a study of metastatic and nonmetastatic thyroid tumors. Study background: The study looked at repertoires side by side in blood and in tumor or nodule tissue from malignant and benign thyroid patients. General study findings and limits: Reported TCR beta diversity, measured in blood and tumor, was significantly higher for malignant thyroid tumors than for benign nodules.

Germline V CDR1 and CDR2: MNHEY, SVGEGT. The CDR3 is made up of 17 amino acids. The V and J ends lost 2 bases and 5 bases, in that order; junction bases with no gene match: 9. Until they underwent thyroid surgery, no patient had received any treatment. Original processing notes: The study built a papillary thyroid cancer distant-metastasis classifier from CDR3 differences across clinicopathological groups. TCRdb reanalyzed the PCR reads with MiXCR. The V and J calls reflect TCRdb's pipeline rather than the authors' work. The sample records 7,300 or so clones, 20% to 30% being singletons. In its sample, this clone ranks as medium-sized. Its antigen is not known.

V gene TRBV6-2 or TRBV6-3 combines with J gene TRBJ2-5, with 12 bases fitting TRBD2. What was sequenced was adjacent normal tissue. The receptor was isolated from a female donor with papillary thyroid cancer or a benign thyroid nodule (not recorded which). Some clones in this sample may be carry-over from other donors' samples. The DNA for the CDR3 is TGTGCCAGCAGTTACGAAGCTAGCGGGAGGGCCGGGGAGACCCAGTACTTC. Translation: CASSYEASGRAGETQYF.